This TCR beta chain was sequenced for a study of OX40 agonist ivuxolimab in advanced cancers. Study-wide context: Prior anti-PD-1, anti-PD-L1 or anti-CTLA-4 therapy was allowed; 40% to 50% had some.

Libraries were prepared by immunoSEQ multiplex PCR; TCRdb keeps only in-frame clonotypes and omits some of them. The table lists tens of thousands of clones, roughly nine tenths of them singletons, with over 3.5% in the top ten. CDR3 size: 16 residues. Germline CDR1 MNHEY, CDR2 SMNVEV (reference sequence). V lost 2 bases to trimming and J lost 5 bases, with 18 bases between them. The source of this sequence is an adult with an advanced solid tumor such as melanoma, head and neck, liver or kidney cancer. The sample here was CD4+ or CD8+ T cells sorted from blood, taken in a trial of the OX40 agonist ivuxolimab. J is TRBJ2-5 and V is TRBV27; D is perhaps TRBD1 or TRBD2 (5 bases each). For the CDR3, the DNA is TGTGCCAGCAGTTTAATCTCGGAGGCAGGGCGGGAGACCCAGTACTTC. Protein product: CASSLISEAGRETQYF.